Each of the 25 T cell receptor beta chains below was sequenced from the same sample in a study of neoadjuvant anti-PD-1 for oral cavity cancer. Profiled with immunoSEQ multiplex PCR; TCRdb holds only in-frame clones, not every one. Here the sample spans more than 15,000 clones, 66% being singletons. The sequenced sample was PBMCs, obtained before nivolumab (anti-PD-1) treatment. Source of these receptors: a person aged 35 to 85 with oral cavity squamous cell carcinoma.

The rearrangement joins TRBV5-1 to TRBJ2-7; 9 positions agree with TRBD1. J lost 3 bases, V lost 3 bases, and 7 bases had no gene match. In germline, CDR1 is SGHRS, CDR2 YFSETQ. This CDR3 comprises 15 residues. The CDR3, as DNA: TGCGCCAGCAGCTCGCTACAGGGGGCTGGCTACGAGCAGTACTTC. Encoded protein: CASSSLQGAGYEQYF. Drawing the rest from reference TRBV5-1 and TRBJ2-7, the complete variable domain is KAGVTQTPRYLIKTRGQQVTLSCSPISGHRSVSWYQQTPGQGLQFLFEYFSETQRNKGNFPGRFSGRQFSNSRSEMNVSTLELGDSALYLCASSSLQGAGYEQYFGPGTRLTVT.

This clone was seen a few times. This chain connects TRBV28 to TRBJ2-7; 8 bases map to TRBD1. The germline CDR1 and CDR2 sequences are MDHEN and SYDVKM. CDR3 length equals 14 residues. With 1 base clipped from V and 7 bases from J, the junction kept 6 bases outside the gene matches. The CDR3 protein is CASSLSQGAREQYF. CDR3 in DNA: TGTGCCAGCAGTTTATCTCAGGGGGCGCGGGAGCAGTACTTC.

This rearrangement joins TRBV2 to TRBJ2-7, with D maybe TRBD1 (7 bases). The ends were cut back, 6 bases at V and 4 bases at J, with 16 bases in the middle. Germline values: CDR1 SNHLY, CDR2 FYNNEI. The CDR3 is 14 residues long. DNA for the CDR3: TGTGCCAGCAGGGCGGAGGCAGGGGGGTACGAGCAGTACTTC. Translated, it gives CASRAEAGGYEQYF. The variable domain in full, with the rest retrieved from reference TRBV2 and TRBJ2-7, is EPEVTQTPSHQVTQMGQEVILRCVPISNHLYFYWYRQILGQKVEFLVSFYNNEISEKSEIFDDQFSVERPDGSNFTLKIRSTKLEDSAMYFCASRAEAGGYEQYFGPGTRLTVT.

The chain combines TRBV6-6 with TRBJ1-3; D remains ambiguous. The CDR3 runs to 15 residues. The germline V gene has CDR1 MNHNY and CDR2 SVGAGI (reference sequence). Trimming removed 7 bases from V and 0 bases from J, with 13 bases in between. For the CDR3, the DNA is TGTGCCAGCACCCTACTGGCCGACTCTGGAAACACCATATATTTT. This encodes CASTLLADSGNTIYF.

This clone was observed a handful of times. The V gene is TRBV29-1, the J gene TRBJ2-2; tentative D call: TRBD1 (6 bases). Germline V CDR1 and CDR2: SQVTM, ANQGSEA. This CDR3 contains 12 residues. The ends were cut back, 6 bases at V and 8 bases at J, with 13 bases in the middle. The CDR3 spells CSVSDSPGELFF. The CDR3 coding sequence is TGCAGCGTCTCGGACAGTCCTGGGGAGCTGTTTTTT.

The V and J genes are TRBV7-2 and TRBJ2-3; maybe TRBD2 (5 bases). This CDR3 is 13 amino acids long. Germline V gives CDR1 SGHTA, CDR2 FQGNSA. V gave up 5 bases and J gave up 7 bases, with 13 bases separating them. CDR3 coding DNA: TGTGCCAGCAGCCTCCAGGACGGGAATACGCAGTATTTT. As protein: CASSLQDGNTQYF.

The V gene is TRBV6-5, the J gene TRBJ2-7, with TRBD2 matching 9 bases. V shed 2 bases, J shed 2 bases, and the junction held 7 bases outside the gene matches. The CDR3 length is 16 residues. From germline, CDR1 is MNHEY and CDR2 SVGAGI. This CDR3 reads CASSYLASGTPYEQYF. The DNA of the CDR3 is TGTGCCAGCAGTTACCTGGCTAGCGGGACCCCCTACGAGCAGTACTTC.

The gene calls are TRBV7-8 and TRBJ1-1; no clear D gene. Germline-derived CDR1 and CDR2 are SGHVS and FQNEAQ. The CDR3 runs to 13 residues. The ends were cut back, 2 bases at V and 1 base at J, with 5 bases in the middle. The CDR3 DNA is TGTGCCAGCAGCTTAATGGAGAACACTGAAGCTTTCTTT. Amino acids: CASSLMENTEAFF.

This clone occurred a few times. The chain has TRBV12-5 and TRBJ2-5; D perhaps matches TRBD2 (5 bases). CDR3 length: 15 amino acids. Germline-derived CDR1 and CDR2 are LGHNT and FRNRAP. The germline V and J ends were trimmed by 0 bases and 5 bases, with 13 bases remaining between them. This chain's CDR3 is CASGLVSWERETQYF. DNA for the CDR3: TGTGCTAGTGGTTTGGTTAGTTGGGAGCGGGAGACCCAGTACTTC. The full variable domain, its missing parts supplied by reference TRBV12-5 and TRBJ2-5, is DARVTQTPRHKVTEMGQEVTMRCQPILGHNTVFWYRQTMMQGLELLAYFRNRAPLDDSGMPKDRFSAEMPDATLATLKIQPSEPRDSAVYFCASGLVSWERETQYFGPGTRLLVL.

This clone was counted once. The chain combines TRBV30 with TRBJ2-4; 8 bases align to TRBD2. CDR1 and CDR2 from the germline V gene are GTSNPN and SVGIG (reference sequence). V shed 4 bases, J shed 6 bases, and the junction held 5 bases outside the gene matches. CDR3 size: 13 residues. This CDR3 is CAWTGGGLNIQYF. The CDR3 DNA reads TGTGCCTGGACCGGGGGGGGATTAAACATTCAGTACTTC.

The chain carries TRBV6-1 and TRBJ2-3; no reliable D call. The CDR3 contains 11 residues. Trimming took off 0 bases at V and 7 bases at J, with 2 bases between the two ends. Per the germline V gene, CDR1 is MNHNS and CDR2 is SASEGT. The CDR3 bases are TGTGCCAGCAGTGAAGCTTATACGCAGTATTTT. Its protein product is CASSEAYTQYF.

This clone turned up a few times. Different DNA sequences within this sample yield the same CDR3. The rearrangement uses TRBV6-1 and TRBJ1-1, with D possibly TRBD1 on 5 matching bases. CDR1 MNHNS and CDR2 SASEGT come from the germline V gene. V was trimmed by 5 bases and J by 5 bases, leaving 9 bases between them. The CDR3 has 12 amino acids. The CDR3 DNA reads as TGTGCCAGCAGTCCACAGGTAACTGAAGCTTTCTTT. Protein: CASSPQVTEAFF.

This clone turned up a few times. The chain recombines TRBV30 with TRBJ2-7; 12 nucleotides match TRBD2. The CDR3 runs to 13 residues. The junction had 5 bases not matched to a gene; V was cut back by 4 bases and J by 7 bases. The germline CDR1 and CDR2 sequences are GTSNPN and SVGIG (reference sequence). The CDR3 nucleotides read TGTGCCTGGACCGGACTAGCGGGACGGGAGCAGTACTTC. It is translated as CAWTGLAGREQYF.

This clone was counted a few times. The rearrangement links TRBV11-2 to TRBJ2-4, with TRBD2 matching 7 bases. The length of the CDR3 is 13 residues. CDR1 and CDR2 (germline): SGHAT, FQNNGV. The trim removed 1 base at V and 9 bases at J, leaving 3 bases unmatched. The DNA of the CDR3 is TGTGCCAGCAGCTTAGCGGGGGGTAGCATTCAGTACTTC. Translation: CASSLAGGSIQYF. The variable domain in full, completed from reference TRBV11-2 and TRBJ2-4, reads EAGVAQSPRYKIIEKRQSVAFWCNPISGHATLYWYQQILGQGPKLLIQFQNNGVVDDSQLPKDRFSAERLKGVDSTLKIQPAKLEDSAVYLCASSLAGGSIQYFGAGTRLSVL.

The V gene is TRBV7-2, the J gene TRBJ2-1; 8 positions match TRBD2. This CDR3 region has 15 residues. CDR1 is SGHTA, CDR2 FQGNSA, per germline. Germline trimming cut 7 bases from V and 7 bases from J; bases unmatched to any gene: 12. DNA for the CDR3: TGTGCCAGCAACTCCCGGGGGGGAGTCGGAAATGAGCAGTTCTTC. Amino acids: CASNSRGGVGNEQFF.

The chain links TRBV7-9 to TRBJ2-7, with D possibly TRBD2 on 5 matching bases. This CDR3 region has 12 residues. Between the trimmed V and J ends, which lost 3 bases and 4 bases, there was a span of 7 bases. Germline-derived CDR1 and CDR2 are SEHNR and FQNEAQ (reference sequence). The CDR3 sequence is CASSLGEYEQYF. The CDR3 DNA is TGTGCCAGCAGCTTGGGAGAGTACGAGCAGTACTTC.

In its sample, this clone was seen once. The V call is TRBV2, the J call TRBJ1-1; 7 bases are shared with TRBD1. The V segment lost 7 bases and the J segment 7 bases; nucleotides outside the gene matches: 9. The CDR3 is 13 residues long. Germline V lookup: CDR1 SNHLY, CDR2 FYNNEI. CDR3 nucleotide sequence: TGTGCCAGCACTCTCGACAGGGTCAGTGAAGCTTTCTTT. Its translation: CASTLDRVSEAFF.

V gene TRBV9 combines with J gene TRBJ1-1; possible D gene TRBD1, 5 bases. The V end was cut by 3 bases, the J end by 1 base, with 19 bases between. The germline V gene encodes CDR1 SGDLS and CDR2 YYNGEE. The CDR3 has 17 amino acids. This CDR3 reads CASSAKIGAGGNTEAFF. In nucleotides, the CDR3 is TGTGCCAGCAGCGCAAAGATAGGGGCTGGGGGGAACACTGAAGCTTTCTTT.

This clone was seen a handful of times. The V and J genes are TRBV18 and TRBJ2-2, with TRBD2 identical over 8 bases. V trimming: 3 bases; J trimming: 1 base; junction bases outside the gene matches: 1. Germline V gene data show CDR1 as KGHSH and CDR2 as LQKENI. This CDR3 contains 15 residues. CDR3 DNA: TGTGCCAGCTCACCTAGCGGGGTGAACACCGGGGAGCTGTTTTTT. Amino acids: CASSPSGVNTGELFF.

This chain joins TRBV30 and TRBJ1-1, with a tentative D call TRBD1 (5 bases). Trimming stripped 0 bases from V and 4 bases from J, with 15 bases between. From germline, CDR1 is GTSNPN and CDR2 SVGIG (reference sequence). This CDR3 has 15 amino acids. CDR3: CAWSVLSSGGTEAFF. The CDR3 DNA is TGTGCCTGGAGTGTATTGAGTTCGGGGGGCACTGAAGCTTTCTTT.

The V gene is TRBV7-9, the J gene TRBJ1-1; no clear D gene. The CDR3 extends over 11 amino acids. The germline V gene encodes CDR1 SEHNR and CDR2 FQNEAQ (reference sequence). V lost 2 bases to trimming and J lost 10 bases, with 8 bases between them. The CDR3 DNA sequence: TGTGCCAGCAGCTTATATTGGGGAGCTTTCTTT. This codes for CASSLYWGAFF.

CDR3: CAISVGTDYGYTF. The CDR3, as DNA: TGTGCCATCAGTGTAGGGACAGACTATGGCTACACCTTC. This chain uses TRBV10-3 with TRBJ1-2; 7 positions match TRBD1. J gave up 3 bases and V 4 bases, and 2 bases lay outside the gene matches. Germline V lookup: CDR1 ENHRY, CDR2 SYGVKD. This CDR3 contains 13 residues.

This chain uses TRBV19 with TRBJ2-2; 12 positions agree with TRBD2. J gave up 3 bases and V 4 bases, and 6 bases lay outside the gene matches. Germline-derived CDR1 and CDR2 are LNHDA and SQIVND (reference sequence). The CDR3 totals 17 residues. The CDR3 DNA reads as TGTGCCAGTAGTAAGGGACTAGCGGGTGGGGACACCGGGGAGCTGTTTTTT. Amino acid sequence: CASSKGLAGGDTGELFF.

As regards this clone: At one boundary the junction diverges from the germline segment, which might be a read error. The V gene is TRBV20-1, the J gene TRBJ1-1; D is unclear. The germline V gene has CDR1 DFQATT and CDR2 SNEGSKA (reference sequence). The length of the CDR3 is 10 residues. Written as DNA, the CDR3 is TGCAGTGCCAGAGGACCTGAAGCTTTCTTT. Its translation is CSARGPEAFF.

This clone was counted a few times. This sequence joins TRBV28 and TRBJ2-2; TRBD1 matches at 7 bases. CDR3 size: 13 residues. Germline V CDR1 and CDR2: MDHEN, SYDVKM. Trimming at V came to 5 bases and at J to 7 bases, leaving 4 bases not matched to a gene. The CDR3 loop reads CASSLRGYGELFF. The DNA for the CDR3 is TGTGCCAGCAGTCTCAGGGGGTACGGGGAGCTGTTTTTT. Using reference TRBV28 and TRBJ2-2 for the parts outside the CDR3, the full variable domain is DVKVTQSSRYLVKRTGEKVFLECVQDMDHENMFWYRQDPGLGLRLIYFSYDVKMKEKGDIPEGYSVSREKKERFSLILESASTNQTSMYLCASSLRGYGELFFGEGSRLTVL.